Reported below is one T cell receptor (beta chain). What it binds is unknown. Other DNA sequences in the sample encode the same CDR3. The method was immunoSEQ multiplex PCR; TCRdb's version includes in-frame clones alone and lacks a portion of them. The sample gives 90,000 to 95,000 clones, over 85% of which show up once; 0.4% to 0.6% is in the top ten. This specimen belongs to a study of graft-versus-host responses after intestinal transplantation. The CDR3 runs 14 residues. The V segment lost 4 bases and the J segment 2 bases; nucleotides outside the gene matches: 5. Germline values: CDR1 MGHRA, CDR2 YSYEKL.

This receptor was obtained from a human donor who received an intestinal transplant. The sample here was unstimulated CD8+ T cells sorted from spleen or lymph node cells, taken before intestinal transplant. This sequence joins TRBV4-1 and TRBJ2-7; 7 bases map to TRBD1. The CDR3 loop reads CASSPRTGAYEQYF. The DNA of the CDR3 is TGCGCCAGCAGCCCTCGGACAGGCGCCTACGAGCAGTACTTC.